Shown below are 9 T cell receptor beta chains from a single sample sequenced in a study of T-cell memory formation after mild COVID-19. In TCRdb, the 5' RACE reads were re-called with MiXCR into one record per CDR3 protein. The sample has about 150,000 distinct CDR3 sequences, approximately 26% seen once. The sequencing sample was made of PBMCs or a T cell subset sorted from them (not recorded which). These receptors came from an adult woman who had mild COVID-19 (a few samples of this study predate the infection). Cell type and time point are not known.

This clonotype has a handful of counts. The chain has TRBV12-3 or TRBV12-4 and TRBJ2-7; 8 bases are shared with TRBD2. This CDR3 spans 16 amino acids. V trimming: 3 bases; J trimming: 3 bases; junction bases outside the gene matches: 10. The CDR3 sequence is CASSLWSGRDFYEQYF. The DNA for the CDR3 is TGTGCCAGCAGTTTGTGGTCCGGGAGGGATTTCTACGAGCAGTACTTC.

This clonotype was picked up a small number of times. The J gene is TRBJ2-5, the V gene TRBV7-9; 11 bases match TRBD2. The CDR3 extends over 14 amino acids. Germline CDR1 reads SEHNR; CDR2 reads FQNEAQ (reference sequence). V dropped 5 bases and J dropped 3; count of bases not matched to a gene: 2. The CDR3 DNA reads as TGTGCCAGCAGCGGGACTAGCGGAGAAGAGACCCAGTACTTC. Protein product: CASSGTSGEETQYF.

This clonotype was found many times. V usage is TRBV24-1 and J usage is TRBJ2-2; 8 bases line up with TRBD2. CDR1 is KGHDR and CDR2 is SFDVKD in the germline V gene. This CDR3 has 18 residues. V gave up 0 bases and J gave up 4 bases; unmatched junction bases: 9. Written as DNA, the CDR3 is TGTGCCACCAGTGATTTGCGGTCAGCGGGAGTAGGCACCGGGGAGCTGTTTTTT. Translating it yields CATSDLRSAGVGTGELFF.

The chain couples TRBV5-1 to TRBJ2-1; 11 bases line up with TRBD2. CDR1 is SGHRS and CDR2 is YFSETQ in the germline V gene. There are 14 residues in the CDR3. The J segment lost 9 bases and the V segment lost 4 bases, leaving 6 bases of the junction unmatched. CDR3 sequence (DNA): TGCGCCAGCAGCCTGGGACTAGCGGCACCTGAGCAGTTCTTC. As protein: CASSLGLAAPEQFF.

This clonotype has more than one count but fewer than ten. This chain uses TRBV5-6 with TRBJ1-1, with D tentatively TRBD1 (6 bases). This CDR3 has 16 amino acids. V lost 4 bases to trimming and J lost 8 bases, with 24 bases between them. Germline CDR1 reads SGHDT; CDR2 reads YYEEEE. The CDR3: CASSQLKMDSRLEAFF. CDR3 bases: TGTGCCAGCAGCCAACTCAAAATGGACAGCCGTTTAGAAGCTTTCTTT.

The V call is TRBV30, the J call TRBJ1-5; D is unresolved. The CDR3 length is 13 residues. The V gene's germline CDR1 is GTSNPN and CDR2 SVGIG (reference sequence). The V end was cut by 1 base, the J end by 5 bases, with 9 bases between. The CDR3, as DNA: TGTGCCTGGAGTGGGGGAGGATATCAGCCCCAGCATTTT. Amino acid sequence: CAWSGGGYQPQHF.

This chain connects TRBV27 to TRBJ1-1; D perhaps matches TRBD1 (5 bases). The CDR3 sequence is 13 residues long. Germline V gene sequence: CDR1 MNHEY, CDR2 SMNVEV (reference sequence). The V end lost 3 bases, the J end lost 4 bases, and 9 bases lay between the germline ends. The CDR3 DNA is TGTGCCAGCAGTTTCGGGGGGAGCACTGAAGCTTTCTTT. As protein: CASSFGGSTEAFF.

The V and J genes are TRBV9 and TRBJ1-5; no reliable D call. This CDR3 comprises 13 residues. Germline V gene sequence: CDR1 SGDLS, CDR2 YYNGEE. Trimming removed 3 bases at V and 6 bases at J, with 10 bases between. CDR3 in amino acids: CASSALIGQPQHF. The CDR3 region has the DNA TGTGCCAGCAGCGCACTAATAGGTCAGCCCCAGCATTTT.

This clonotype was recorded a few times. CDR3 nucleotides: TGCGCCAGCAGCCCGGGGACAGGAGAGTACGAGCAGTACTTC. It yields the protein CASSPGTGEYEQYF. The V gene is TRBV5-1, the J gene TRBJ2-7; 8 bases align to TRBD1. J gave up 4 bases and V 4 bases, and 7 bases lay outside the gene matches. CDR3 length equals 14 residues. The germline CDR1 and CDR2 sequences are SGHRS and YFSETQ.